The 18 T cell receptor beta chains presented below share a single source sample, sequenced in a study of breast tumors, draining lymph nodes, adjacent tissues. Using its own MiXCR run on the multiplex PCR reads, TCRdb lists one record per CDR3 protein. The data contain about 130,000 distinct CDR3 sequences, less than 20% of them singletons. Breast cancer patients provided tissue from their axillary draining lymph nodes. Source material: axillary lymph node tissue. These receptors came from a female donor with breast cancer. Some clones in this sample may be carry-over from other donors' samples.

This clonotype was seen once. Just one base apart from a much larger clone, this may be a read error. DNA of the CDR3: TGTGCCAGCAGTGAAGGGGTTCACGAGCGGTACTTC. This translates into CASSEGVHERYF. This chain links TRBV2 with TRBJ2-7; unclear D gene. Looked up from germline, CDR1 is SNHLY and CDR2 is FYNNEI. This CDR3 is 12 amino acids long.

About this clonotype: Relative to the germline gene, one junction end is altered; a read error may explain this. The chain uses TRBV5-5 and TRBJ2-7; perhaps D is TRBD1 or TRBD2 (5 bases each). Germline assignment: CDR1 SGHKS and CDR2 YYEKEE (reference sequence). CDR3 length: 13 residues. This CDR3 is CASSLGGSYEPYF. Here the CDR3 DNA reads TGTGCCAGCAGCTTGGGGGGGAGCTACGAGCCGTACTTC.

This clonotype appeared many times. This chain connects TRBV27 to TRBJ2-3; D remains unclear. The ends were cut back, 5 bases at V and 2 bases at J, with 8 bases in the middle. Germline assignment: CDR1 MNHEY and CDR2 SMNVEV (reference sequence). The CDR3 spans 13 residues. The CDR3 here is CASSPQTTDTQYF. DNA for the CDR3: TGTGCCAGCAGTCCACAGACCACAGATACGCAGTATTTT.

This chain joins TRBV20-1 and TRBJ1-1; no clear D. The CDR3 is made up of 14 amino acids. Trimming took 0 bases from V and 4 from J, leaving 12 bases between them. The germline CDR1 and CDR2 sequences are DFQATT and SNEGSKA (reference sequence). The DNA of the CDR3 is TGCAGTGCTAGAGATGGCATTGCGGGCACTGAAGCTTTCTTT. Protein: CSARDGIAGTEAFF.

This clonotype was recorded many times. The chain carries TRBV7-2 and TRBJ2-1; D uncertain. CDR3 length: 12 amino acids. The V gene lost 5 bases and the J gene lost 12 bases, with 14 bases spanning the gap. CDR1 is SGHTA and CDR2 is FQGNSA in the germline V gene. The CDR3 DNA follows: TGTGCCAGCAGCCCTGTGATTAGTGCGCAGTTCTTC. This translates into CASSPVISAQFF.

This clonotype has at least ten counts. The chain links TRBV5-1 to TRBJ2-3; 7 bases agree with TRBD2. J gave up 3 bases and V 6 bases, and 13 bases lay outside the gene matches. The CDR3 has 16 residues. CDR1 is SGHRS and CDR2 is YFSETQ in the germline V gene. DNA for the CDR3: TGCGCCAGCACCACTTGGGGCGGGAGCGGTACAGATACGCAGTATTTT. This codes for CASTTWGGSGTDTQYF.

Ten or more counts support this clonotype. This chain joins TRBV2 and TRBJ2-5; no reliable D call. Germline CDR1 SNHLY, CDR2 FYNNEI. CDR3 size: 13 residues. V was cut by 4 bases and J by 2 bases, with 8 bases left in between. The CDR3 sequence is CASSAQGQETQYF. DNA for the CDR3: TGTGCCAGCAGTGCTCAAGGGCAAGAGACCCAGTACTTC.

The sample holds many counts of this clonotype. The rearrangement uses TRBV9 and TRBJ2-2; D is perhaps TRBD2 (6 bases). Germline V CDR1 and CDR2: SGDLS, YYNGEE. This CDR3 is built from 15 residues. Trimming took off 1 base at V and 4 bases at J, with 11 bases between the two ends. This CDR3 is CASSVLDGSTGELFF. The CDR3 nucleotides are TGTGCCAGCAGCGTATTGGACGGGAGCACCGGGGAGCTGTTTTTT.

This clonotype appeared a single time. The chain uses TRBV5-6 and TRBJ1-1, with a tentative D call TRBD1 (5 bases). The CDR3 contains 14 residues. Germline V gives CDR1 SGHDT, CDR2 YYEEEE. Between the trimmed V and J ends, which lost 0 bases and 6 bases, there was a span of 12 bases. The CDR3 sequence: CASSLAGGEAEAFF. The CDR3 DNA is TGTGCCAGCAGCTTGGCCGGGGGGGAGGCTGAAGCTTTCTTT.

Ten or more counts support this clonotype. CDR3: CASRVDVNSATNEKLFF. The DNA of the CDR3 is TGCGCCAGCAGGGTAGATGTGAATAGTGCAACTAATGAAAAACTGTTTTTT. The V and J genes are TRBV5-1 and TRBJ1-4, with D hard to call. This CDR3 is 17 amino acids long. Trimming removed 5 bases at V and 0 bases at J, with 17 bases between. Germline V gene lookup returns CDR1 SGHRS and CDR2 YFSETQ.

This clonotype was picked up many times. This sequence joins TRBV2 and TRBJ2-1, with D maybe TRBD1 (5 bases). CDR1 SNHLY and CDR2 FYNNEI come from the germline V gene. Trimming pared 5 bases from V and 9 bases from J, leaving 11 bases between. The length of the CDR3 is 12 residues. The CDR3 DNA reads TGTGCCAGCAGTTCTTTGGGGCCTGAGCAGTTCTTC. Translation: CASSSLGPEQFF.

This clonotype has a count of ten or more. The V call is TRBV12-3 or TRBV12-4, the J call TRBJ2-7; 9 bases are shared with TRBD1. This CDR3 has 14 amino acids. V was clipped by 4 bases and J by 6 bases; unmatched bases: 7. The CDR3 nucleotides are TGTGCCAGCAGTTCCGGGACAGGGAAGGTCGAGCAGTACTTC. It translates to CASSSGTGKVEQYF.

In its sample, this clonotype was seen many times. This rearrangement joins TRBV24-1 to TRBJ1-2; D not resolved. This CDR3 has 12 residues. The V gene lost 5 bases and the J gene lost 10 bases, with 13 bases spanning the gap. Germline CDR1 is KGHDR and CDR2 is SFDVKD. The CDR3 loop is CATSGGSRVYTF. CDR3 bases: TGTGCCACCAGTGGAGGTAGCCGAGTCTACACCTTC.

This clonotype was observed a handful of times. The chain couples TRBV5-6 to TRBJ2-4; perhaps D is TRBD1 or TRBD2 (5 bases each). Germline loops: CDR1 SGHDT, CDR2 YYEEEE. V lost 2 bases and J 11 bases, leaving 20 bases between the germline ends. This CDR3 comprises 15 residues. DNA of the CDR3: TGTGCCAGCAGCTTAGTCGGGGCAGGGAGCCCTGTTCAGTACTTC. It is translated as CASSLVGAGSPVQYF.

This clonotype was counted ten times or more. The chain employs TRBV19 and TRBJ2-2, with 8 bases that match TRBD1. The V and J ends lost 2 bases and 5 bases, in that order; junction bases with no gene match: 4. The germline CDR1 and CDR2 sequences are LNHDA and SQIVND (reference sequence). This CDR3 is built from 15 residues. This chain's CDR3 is CASSIQGASTGELFF. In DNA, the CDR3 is TGTGCCAGTAGTATACAGGGGGCTAGTACCGGGGAGCTGTTTTTT.

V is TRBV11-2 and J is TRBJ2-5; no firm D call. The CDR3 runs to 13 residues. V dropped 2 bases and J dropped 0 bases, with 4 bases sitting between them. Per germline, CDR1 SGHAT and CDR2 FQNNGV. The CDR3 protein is CASSLMYQETQYF. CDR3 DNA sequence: TGTGCCAGCAGCTTAATGTACCAAGAGACCCAGTACTTC.

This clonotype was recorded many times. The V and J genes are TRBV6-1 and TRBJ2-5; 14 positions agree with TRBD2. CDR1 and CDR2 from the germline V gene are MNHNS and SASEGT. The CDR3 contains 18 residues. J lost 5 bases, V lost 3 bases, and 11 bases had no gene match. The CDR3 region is CASSDGTSGGTGWETQYF. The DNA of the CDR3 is TGTGCCAGCAGTGACGGGACTAGCGGGGGTACCGGGTGGGAGACCCAGTACTTC.

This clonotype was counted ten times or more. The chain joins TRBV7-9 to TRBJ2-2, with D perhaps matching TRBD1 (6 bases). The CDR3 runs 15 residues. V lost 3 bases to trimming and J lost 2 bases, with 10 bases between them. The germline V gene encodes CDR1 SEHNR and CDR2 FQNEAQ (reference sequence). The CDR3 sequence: CASSFSQGNTGELFF. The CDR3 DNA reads TGTGCCAGCAGCTTCTCACAGGGAAACACCGGGGAGCTGTTTTTT. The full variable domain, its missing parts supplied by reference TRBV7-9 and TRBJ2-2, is DTGVSQNPRHKITKRGQNVTFRCDPISEHNRLYWYRQTLGQGPEFLTYFQNEAQLEKSRLLSDRFSAERPKGSFSTLEIQRTEQGDSAMYLCASSFSQGNTGELFFGEGSRLTVL.